These T cell receptor beta chains were read from a single sample in a study of blood T cell repertoires in COVID-19. Here immunoSEQ multiplex PCR was the method, and the copy in TCRdb shows in-frame clones only, minus some. The table shows about 240,000 clones, with roughly four fifths occurring only once. Sequencing was carried out using peripheral blood. The receptors were sampled from a woman aged 60-70 years with active or convalescent COVID-19. The conserved cysteine and the conserved F or W are not part of the CDR3 here.

J,V,CDR3
TRBJ1-6,TRBV6-5,AITSSYNSPLH
TRBJ2-3,TRBV6-6,ASSKSTGGSDTQY
TRBJ1-2,TRBV2,ASRTNAPRGSGYT
TRBJ1-4,TRBV5-1,ASSFGVDGEKLF
TRBJ1-2,TRBV7-2,ASSSETIYGYT
TRBJ1-4,TRBV18,ASSDYRATNEKLF
TRBJ2-6,TRBV29-1,SVYKARDRGDPSGANVLT
TRBJ1-6,TRBV19,ASAYDRKADSPLH
TRBJ2-2,TRBV7-3,ASSLTRTGGGELF
TRBJ2-5,TRBV6-5,ASKGDRRQETQY
TRBJ1-1,TRBV30,AWSGGLTGVNTEAF
TRBJ1-6,TRBV6-5,ASSNRGSDSPLH
TRBJ2-3,TRBV6-5,ASSSQAGPDTQY
TRBJ1-1,TRBV2,ASSPTGNTEAF
TRBJ2-7,TRBV5-1,ASSLSQYEQY
TRBJ1-1,TRBV5-1,ASSLGDRLMNTEAF
TRBJ2-7,TRBV2,ASSELDSYEQY
TRBJ1-5,TRBV7-3,ASSLNLSGDSNQPQH
TRBJ1-5,TRBV15,ATSRDGGGNQPQH
TRBJ2-1,TRBV19,ASTGVFSSYNEQF
TRBJ1-4,TRBV6-5,ASSPAGPQNEKLF
TRBJ2-1,TRBV7-9,ASSLALGYEQF
TRBJ1-2,TRBV20-1,SASVTGGAGGYT
TRBJ2-7,TRBV18,ASSSVRGGEYEQY
TRBJ2-2,TRBV2,ASKRTLAGGGTGELF
TRBJ2-5,TRBV5-4,ASTAFRSRETQY
TRBJ1-2,TRBV29-1,SVEEAGGEYGYT
TRBJ2-7,TRBV7-2,ASSLDQADRGRNEQY
TRBJ2-3,TRBV7-3,ASTVGGGPTDTQY
TRBJ1-1,TRBV11-2,ASSSQQGANTEAF
TRBJ1-5,TRBV4-3,ASSRDRGEGQPQH
TRBJ1-2,TRBV30,AWRGPGQGKAYGYT
TRBJ2-7,TRBV6-5,ASSLAGTGGQEQY
TRBJ2-3,TRBV9,ASSVLGDFTDTQY
TRBJ1-6,TRBV30,AWSRGRTYDNSPLH
TRBJ1-5,TRBV6-5,ASKPTGGSNQPQH
TRBJ1-1,TRBV9,ASSVSGGRPNTEAF
TRBJ2-5,TRBV2,ASKGLAGVQETQY
TRBJ1-2,TRBV6-5,ASSPPGQHYGYT
TRBJ1-1,TRBV2,ASRATEHYTEAF
TRBJ2-3,TRBV19,ATGQGGTDTQY
TRBJ1-5,TRBV2,ASTRSGTGGNQPQH
TRBJ2-7,TRBV20-1,SASLGRGALLDEQY
TRBJ1-5,TRBV7-8,ASTNPKPGGSYSNQPQH
TRBJ2-1,TRBV6-1,ASSRGAGGYNEQF
TRBJ2-1,TRBV29-1,SVETGEFLNEQF
TRBJ2-7,TRBV19,ASSTLAGTEYEQY
TRBJ1-2,TRBV18,ASSPGQGMIYT
TRBJ1-2,TRBV6-5,ASSRWRDRGYGYT
TRBJ1-2,TRBV3-1/TRBV3-2,ASSHSGDGYT
TRBJ1-6,TRBV11-2,ASSWGSGVNSPLH
TRBJ2-6,TRBV11-2,ASSLWGVGANVLT
TRBJ1-1,TRBV12-3/TRBV12-4,ASTRASFEAF
TRBJ1-1,TRBV9,ASSSRGEGTEAF
TRBJ2-1,TRBV10-3,AISGGALYNEQF
TRBJ2-7,TRBV10-1,ASSGPGQAYEQY
TRBJ2-3,TRBV3-1/TRBV3-2,ATKARGNTDTQY
TRBJ1-1,TRBV30,ACSGVRTEAF
TRBJ1-4,TRBV6-6,ASSYQGAGEKLF
TRBJ2-3,TRBV5-1,ASSLGGGADTQY